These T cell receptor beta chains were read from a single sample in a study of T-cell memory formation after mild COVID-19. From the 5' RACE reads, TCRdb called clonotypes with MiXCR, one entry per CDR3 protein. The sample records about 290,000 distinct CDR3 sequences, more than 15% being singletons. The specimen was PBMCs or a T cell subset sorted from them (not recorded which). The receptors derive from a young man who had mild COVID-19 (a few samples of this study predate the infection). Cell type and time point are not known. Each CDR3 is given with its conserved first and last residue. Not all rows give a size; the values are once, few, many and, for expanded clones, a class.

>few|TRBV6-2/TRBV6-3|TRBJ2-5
CASSFKRTGKETQYF
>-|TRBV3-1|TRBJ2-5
CASSQLSGQETQYF
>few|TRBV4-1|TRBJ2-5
CASSRQTSSETQYF
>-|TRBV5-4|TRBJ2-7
CASSSRDRGPDEQYF
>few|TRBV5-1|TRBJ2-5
CASSLAGTPQETQYF
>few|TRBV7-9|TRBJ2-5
CASTTSGGGETQYF
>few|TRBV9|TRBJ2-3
CASSPLVGPDTQYF
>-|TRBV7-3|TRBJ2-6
CAARGGIGANVLTF
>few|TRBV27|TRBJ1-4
CASSKGWSNEKLFF
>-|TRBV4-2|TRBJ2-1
CDSSPEDGINEQFF
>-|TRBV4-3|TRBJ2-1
CASSQDWTGPNEQFF
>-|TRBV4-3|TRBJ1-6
CASSQNRGDNSPLHF
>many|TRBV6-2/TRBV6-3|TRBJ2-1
CASSYGGASYNEQFF
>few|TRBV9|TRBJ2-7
CASSVGSGPYEQYF
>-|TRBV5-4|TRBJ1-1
CASSLTGRDTEAFF
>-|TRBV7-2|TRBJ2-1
CASSFGLAGAYNEQFF
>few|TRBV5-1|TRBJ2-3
CASSGGTTGTDTQYF
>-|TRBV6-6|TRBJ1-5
CASHRRNQPQHF
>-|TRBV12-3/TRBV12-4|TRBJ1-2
CASSWGVRYTF
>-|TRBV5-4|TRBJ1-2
CASSQQGPRGYTF
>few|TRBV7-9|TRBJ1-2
CASSLFQGNYGYTF
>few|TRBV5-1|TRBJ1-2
CASSSPGQGADGYTF
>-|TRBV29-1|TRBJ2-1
CSVGLGTGPANEQFF
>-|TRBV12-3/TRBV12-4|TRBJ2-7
CASSSRFGTADYEQYF
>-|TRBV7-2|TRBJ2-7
CASSLRSPSGPSEQYF
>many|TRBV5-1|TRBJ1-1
CASSTTANTEAFF
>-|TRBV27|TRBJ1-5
CASSFHNQPQHF
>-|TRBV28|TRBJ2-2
CASSLSQALNTGELFF
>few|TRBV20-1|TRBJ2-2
CSARALGTGGGGELFF
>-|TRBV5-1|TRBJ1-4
CASSSHLPGDEKLFF
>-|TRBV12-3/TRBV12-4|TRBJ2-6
CASRDATGANVLTF
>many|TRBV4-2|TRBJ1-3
CASSQGRGSGNTIYF
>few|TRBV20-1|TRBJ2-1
CSARVGQNSYNEQFF
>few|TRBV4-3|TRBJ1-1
CASSRGVGEGAEAFF
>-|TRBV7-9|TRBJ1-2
CASSLARVGYGYTF
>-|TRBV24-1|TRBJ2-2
CATSVETGNTGELFF
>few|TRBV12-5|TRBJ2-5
CASGLVETQYF
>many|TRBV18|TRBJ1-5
CASSPGGNQPQHF
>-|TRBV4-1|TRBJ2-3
CASSQEVWATDTQYF
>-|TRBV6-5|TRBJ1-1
CASNLAGGLGDTEAFF
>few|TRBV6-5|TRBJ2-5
CASRPTGQETQYF
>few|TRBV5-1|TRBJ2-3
CASSLQRGRSTDTQYF
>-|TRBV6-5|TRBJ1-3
CASSYSRAGPYSGNTIYF
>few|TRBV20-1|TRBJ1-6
CSARTTGASPLHF
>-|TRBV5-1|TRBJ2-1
CASSQNAGHNNEQFF
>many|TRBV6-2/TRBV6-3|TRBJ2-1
CASSYGVQGMYEQFF
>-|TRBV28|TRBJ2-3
CASSFGVASTDTQYF
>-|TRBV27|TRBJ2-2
CASSTPRRGWTGELFF
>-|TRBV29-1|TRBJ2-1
CSGLEGDEQFF
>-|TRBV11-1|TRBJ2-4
CASSPTQGAKNIQYF
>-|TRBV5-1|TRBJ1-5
CASSLGGYSNQPQHF
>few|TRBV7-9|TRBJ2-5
CASSLAWGTQYF